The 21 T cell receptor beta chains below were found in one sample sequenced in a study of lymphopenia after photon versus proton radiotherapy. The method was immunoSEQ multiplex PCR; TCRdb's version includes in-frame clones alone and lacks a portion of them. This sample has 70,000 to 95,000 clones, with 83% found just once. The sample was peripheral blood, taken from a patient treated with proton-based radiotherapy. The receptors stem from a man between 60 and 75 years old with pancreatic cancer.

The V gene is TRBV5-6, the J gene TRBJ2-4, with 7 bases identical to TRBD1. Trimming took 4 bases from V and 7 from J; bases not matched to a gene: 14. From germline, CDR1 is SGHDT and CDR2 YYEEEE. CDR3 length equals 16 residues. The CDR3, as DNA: TGTGCCAGCAGCCTGCTCTCAGGGGGACGGTCGAACATTCAGTACTTC. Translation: CASSLLSGGRSNIQYF.

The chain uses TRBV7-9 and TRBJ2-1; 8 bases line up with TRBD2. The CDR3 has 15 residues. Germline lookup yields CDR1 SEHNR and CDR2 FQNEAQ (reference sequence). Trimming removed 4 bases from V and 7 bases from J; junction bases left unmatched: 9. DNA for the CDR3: TGTGCCAGCAGCTGGGGGACGGGAGGGAAGAATGAGCAGTTCTTC. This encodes CASSWGTGGKNEQFF.

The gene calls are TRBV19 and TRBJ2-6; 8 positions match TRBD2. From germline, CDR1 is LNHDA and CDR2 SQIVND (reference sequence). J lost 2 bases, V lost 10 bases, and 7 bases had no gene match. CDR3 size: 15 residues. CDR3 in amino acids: CATSGGLPGANVLTF. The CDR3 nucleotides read TGTGCCACCTCGGGGGGGCTGCCTGGGGCCAACGTCCTGACTTTC.

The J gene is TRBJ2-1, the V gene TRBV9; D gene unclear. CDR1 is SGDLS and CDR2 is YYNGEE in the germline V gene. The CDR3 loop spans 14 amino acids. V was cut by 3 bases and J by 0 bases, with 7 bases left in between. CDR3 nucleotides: TGTGCCAGCAGCGGATTAAGCTCCTACAATGAGCAGTTCTTC. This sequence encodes CASSGLSSYNEQFF.

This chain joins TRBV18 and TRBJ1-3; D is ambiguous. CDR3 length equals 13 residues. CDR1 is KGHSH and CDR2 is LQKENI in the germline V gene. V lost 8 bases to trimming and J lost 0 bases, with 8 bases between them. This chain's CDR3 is CASPPDSGNTIYF. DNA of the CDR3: TGTGCCAGCCCCCCGGACTCTGGAAACACCATATATTTT.

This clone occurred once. The CDR3 nucleotides read TGTGCCAGCAGCGTAGGGCTTGGACAGGGGGACTATGGGGGCTACACCTTC. This encodes CASSVGLGQGDYGGYTF. V and J are TRBV9 and TRBJ1-2; 10 nucleotides agree with TRBD1. Germline-derived CDR1 and CDR2 are SGDLS and YYNGEE. V lost 0 bases and J lost 8; bases outside the gene matches: 13. There are 17 residues in the CDR3.

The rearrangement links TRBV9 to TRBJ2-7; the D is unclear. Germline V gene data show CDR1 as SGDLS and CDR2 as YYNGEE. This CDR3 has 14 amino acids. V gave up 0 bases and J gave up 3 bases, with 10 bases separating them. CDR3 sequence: CASSVGVEIYEQYF. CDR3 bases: TGTGCCAGCAGCGTAGGGGTAGAAATCTACGAGCAGTACTTC.

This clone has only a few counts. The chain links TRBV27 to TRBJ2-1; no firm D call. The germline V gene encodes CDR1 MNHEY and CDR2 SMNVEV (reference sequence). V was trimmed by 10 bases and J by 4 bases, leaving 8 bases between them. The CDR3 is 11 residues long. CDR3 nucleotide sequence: TGTGCCACCGAGGAGTACAATGAGCAGTTCTTC. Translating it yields CATEEYNEQFF.

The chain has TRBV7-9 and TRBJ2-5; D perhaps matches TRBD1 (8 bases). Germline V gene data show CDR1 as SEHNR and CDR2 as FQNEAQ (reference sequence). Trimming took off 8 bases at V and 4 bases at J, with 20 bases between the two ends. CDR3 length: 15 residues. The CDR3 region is CASGPPTGGGETQYF. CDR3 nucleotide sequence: TGTGCCAGCGGGCCTCCAACAGGGGGGGGAGAGACCCAGTACTTC.

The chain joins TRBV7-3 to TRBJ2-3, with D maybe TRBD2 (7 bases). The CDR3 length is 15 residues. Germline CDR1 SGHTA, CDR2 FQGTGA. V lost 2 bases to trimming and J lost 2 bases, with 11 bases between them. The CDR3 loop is CASSLGGGLTDTQYF. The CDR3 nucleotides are TGTGCCAGCAGCTTAGGCGGGGGCCTCACAGATACGCAGTATTTT.

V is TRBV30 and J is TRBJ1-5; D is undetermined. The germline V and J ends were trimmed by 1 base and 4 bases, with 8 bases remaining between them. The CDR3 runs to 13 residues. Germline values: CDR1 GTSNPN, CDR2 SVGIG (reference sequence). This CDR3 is CAWSDRLNQPQHF. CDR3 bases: TGTGCCTGGAGTGATCGGCTTAATCAGCCCCAGCATTTT. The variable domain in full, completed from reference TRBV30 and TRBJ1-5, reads SQTIHQWPATLVQPVGSPLSLECTVEGTSNPNLYWYRQAAGRGLQLLFYSVGIGQISSEVPQNLSASRPQDRQFILSSKKLLLSDSGFYLCAWSDRLNQPQHFGDGTRLSIL.

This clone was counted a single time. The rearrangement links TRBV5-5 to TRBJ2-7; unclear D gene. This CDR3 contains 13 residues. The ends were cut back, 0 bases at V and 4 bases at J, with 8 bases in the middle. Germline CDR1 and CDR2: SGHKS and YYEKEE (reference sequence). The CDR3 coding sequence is TGTGCCAGCAGCTTGGAAGCCACTTACGAGCAGTACTTC. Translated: CASSLEATYEQYF.

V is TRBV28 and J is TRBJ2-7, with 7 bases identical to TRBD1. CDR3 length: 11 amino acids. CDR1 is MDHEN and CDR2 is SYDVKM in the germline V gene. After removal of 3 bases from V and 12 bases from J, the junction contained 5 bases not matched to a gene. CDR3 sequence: CASSLVGQMYF. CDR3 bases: TGTGCCAGCAGTTTGGTGGGACAGATGTACTTC. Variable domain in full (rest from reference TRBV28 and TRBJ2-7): DVKVTQSSRYLVKRTGEKVFLECVQDMDHENMFWYRQDPGLGLRLIYFSYDVKMKEKGDIPEGYSVSREKKERFSLILESASTNQTSMYLCASSLVGQMYFGPGTRLTVT.

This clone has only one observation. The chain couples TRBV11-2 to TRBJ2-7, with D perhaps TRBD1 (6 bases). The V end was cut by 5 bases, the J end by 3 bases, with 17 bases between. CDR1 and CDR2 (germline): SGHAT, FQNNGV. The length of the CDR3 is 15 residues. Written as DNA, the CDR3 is TGTGCCAGCAGCCAAGATGCAGGGGTAGGCTACGAGCAGTACTTC. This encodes CASSQDAGVGYEQYF. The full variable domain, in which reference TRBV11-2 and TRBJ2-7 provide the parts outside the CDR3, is EAGVAQSPRYKIIEKRQSVAFWCNPISGHATLYWYQQILGQGPKLLIQFQNNGVVDDSQLPKDRFSAERLKGVDSTLKIQPAKLEDSAVYLCASSQDAGVGYEQYFGPGTRLTVT.

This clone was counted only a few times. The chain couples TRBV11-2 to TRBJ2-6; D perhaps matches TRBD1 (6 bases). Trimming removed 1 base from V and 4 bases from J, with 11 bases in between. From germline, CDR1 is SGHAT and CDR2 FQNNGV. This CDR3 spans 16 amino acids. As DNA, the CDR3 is TGTGCCAGCAGCTTAGTTCAGGGGACGGGGGCCAACGTCCTGACTTTC. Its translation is CASSLVQGTGANVLTF.

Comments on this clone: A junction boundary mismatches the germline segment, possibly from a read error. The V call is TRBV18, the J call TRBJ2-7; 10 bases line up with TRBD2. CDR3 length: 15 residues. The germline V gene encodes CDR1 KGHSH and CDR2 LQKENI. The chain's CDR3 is CATSPEGTSVYEQYF. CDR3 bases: TGTGCCACCTCACCGGAAGGGACTAGCGTATACGAGCAGTACTTC.

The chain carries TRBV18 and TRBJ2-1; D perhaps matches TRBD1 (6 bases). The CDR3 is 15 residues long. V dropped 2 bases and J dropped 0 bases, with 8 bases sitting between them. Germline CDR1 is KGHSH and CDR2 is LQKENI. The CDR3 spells CASSPGQSSYNEQFF. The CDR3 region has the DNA TGTGCCAGCTCACCAGGACAGAGCTCCTACAATGAGCAGTTCTTC.

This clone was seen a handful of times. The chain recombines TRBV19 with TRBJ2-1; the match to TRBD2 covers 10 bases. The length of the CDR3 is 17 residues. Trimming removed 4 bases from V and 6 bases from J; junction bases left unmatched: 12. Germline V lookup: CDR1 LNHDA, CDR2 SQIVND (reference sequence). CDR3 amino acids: CASSTPGGGLATNEQFF. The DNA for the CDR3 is TGTGCCAGTAGTACCCCCGGGGGGGGACTAGCGACCAATGAGCAGTTCTTC.

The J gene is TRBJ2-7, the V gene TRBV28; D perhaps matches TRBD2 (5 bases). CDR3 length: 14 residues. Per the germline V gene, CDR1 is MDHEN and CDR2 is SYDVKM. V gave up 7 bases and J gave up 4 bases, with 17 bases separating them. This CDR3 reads CASTRRTGYYEQYF. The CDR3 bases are TGTGCCAGCACGCGGAGGACGGGTTATTACGAGCAGTACTTC.

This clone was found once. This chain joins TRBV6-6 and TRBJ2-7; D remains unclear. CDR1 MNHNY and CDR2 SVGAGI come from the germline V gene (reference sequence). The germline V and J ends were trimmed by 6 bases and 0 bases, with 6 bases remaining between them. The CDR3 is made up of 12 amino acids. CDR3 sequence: CASRLTSYEQYF. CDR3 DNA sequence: TGTGCCAGCAGATTGACCTCCTACGAGCAGTACTTC.

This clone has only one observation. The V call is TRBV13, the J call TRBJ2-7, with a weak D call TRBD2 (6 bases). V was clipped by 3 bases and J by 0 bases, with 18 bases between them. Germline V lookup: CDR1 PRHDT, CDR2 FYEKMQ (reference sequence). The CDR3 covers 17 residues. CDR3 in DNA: TGTGCCAGCAGCTTCCGAAAACGGGACTTTTTCTCCTACGAGCAGTACTTC. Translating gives CASSFRKRDFFSYEQYF. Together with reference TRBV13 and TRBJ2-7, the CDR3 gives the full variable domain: AAGVIQSPRHLIKEKRETATLKCYPIPRHDTVYWYQQGPGQDPQFLISFYEKMQSDKGSIPDRFSAQQFSDYHSELNMSSLELGDSALYFCASSFRKRDFFSYEQYFGPGTRLTVT.